This TCR beta chain was recovered during a study of regulatory T cells in long-lasting Graves disease. Regarding the study as a whole: Persistent disease favored TRBV28, TRBJ1-2 and TRBJ2-5.

This sample's time point: persistent/refractory GD, antithyroid drugs over 5 years with positive TRAb. PBMCs provided the RNA from which the TCR library was made. TCR beta libraries were built with iRepertoire HTBI primers and Arm-PCR of CDR3 regions. TCRdb called the multiplex PCR reads again in MiXCR, with one record for every CDR3 protein. The data hold approximately 290,000 distinct CDR3 sequences, with around 20% observed a single time. Deletions cut 1 base from V and 1 base from J, with 4 bases between. The CDR3 covers 13 residues. Germline V CDR1 and CDR2: MNHEY, SVGEGT. This clonotype was recorded at least ten times. Its target is unknown.

The sample was peripheral blood mononuclear cells (PBMCs), taken when the disease was refractory, from a patient treated with antithyroid drugs. The receptor comes from a female donor with Graves disease. The rearrangement joins TRBV6-2 or TRBV6-3 to TRBJ1-1; D remains unclear. CDR3 DNA: TGTGCCAGCAGTTACTTAGGGAACACTGAAGCTTTCTTT. It codes for CASSYLGNTEAFF.